This entry lists 30 T cell receptor beta chains sequenced from one sample in a study of CD8 T cells in Susac syndrome. Random hexamers were used to reverse transcribe roughly 0.45 to 1 ug of RNA. TCRdb reprocessed the immunoSEQ multiplex PCR reads with MiXCR, giving one entry per CDR3 protein. The table includes 150,000 to 200,000 distinct CDR3 sequences, 93% detected once. The sequencing sample was made of CD4+ T cells from PBMCs. Receptors originate from a human donor with multiple sclerosis.

The rearrangement links TRBV28 to TRBJ2-5, with TRBD2 matching over 11 bases. J gave up 4 bases and V 9 bases, and 1 base lay outside the gene matches. The CDR3 length is 12 residues. Germline V gives CDR1 MDHEN, CDR2 SYDVKM. The CDR3 bases are TGTGCCAGTGGGACTAGCGGAGAGACCCAGTACTTC. Its translation: CASGTSGETQYF.

The chain recombines TRBV28 with TRBJ1-4; TRBD1 agrees at 7 bases. Germline V gives CDR1 MDHEN, CDR2 SYDVKM. Trimming removed 5 bases from V and 8 bases from J; junction bases left unmatched: 8. There are 14 residues in the CDR3. CDR3 DNA sequence: TGTGCCAGCAGTCTTACAGGGGCAGGGGAAAAACTGTTTTTT. Its translation is CASSLTGAGEKLFF.

This CDR3 is CASSLDSGFNSPLHF. The CDR3 DNA is TGCGCCAGCAGCTTGGACTCGGGTTTTAATTCACCCCTCCACTTT. V is TRBV5-1 and J is TRBJ1-6, with D unclear. Germline V CDR1 and CDR2: SGHRS, YFSETQ. The V end was cut by 0 bases, the J end by 6 bases, with 10 bases between. This CDR3 spans 15 amino acids.

The chain joins TRBV5-1 to TRBJ2-5; tentatively, D is TRBD2 (7 bases). CDR1 and CDR2 (germline): SGHRS, YFSETQ. The CDR3 is made up of 15 amino acids. V dropped 4 bases and J dropped 5 bases, with 18 bases sitting between them. The CDR3 is CASSHAGGGAETQYF. Written as DNA, the CDR3 is TGCGCCAGCAGCCACGCGGGCGGGGGCGCGGAGACCCAGTACTTC.

This clonotype was picked up one time. The rearrangement links TRBV28 to TRBJ2-7, with 7 positions matching TRBD1. The CDR3 is 13 amino acids. V gave up 6 bases and J gave up 3 bases; unmatched junction bases: 5. From germline, CDR1 is MDHEN and CDR2 SYDVKM. CDR3 protein: CASRPGQLYEQYF. The CDR3 DNA reads TGTGCCAGCAGGCCGGGACAGCTCTACGAGCAGTACTTC.

This chain links TRBV11-2 with TRBJ1-2, with D tentatively TRBD1 (5 bases). Germline loops: CDR1 SGHAT, CDR2 FQNNGV. V was cut by 4 bases and J by 7 bases, with 10 bases left in between. This CDR3 spans 12 amino acids. CDR3 loop: CASSSPGTGYTF. DNA of the CDR3: TGTGCCAGCAGCTCTCCGGGGACTGGCTACACCTTC.

The rearrangement links TRBV11-2 to TRBJ2-5; 8 bases agree with TRBD2. Germline CDR1 is SGHAT and CDR2 is FQNNGV. With V trimmed by 5 bases and J by 7 bases, 9 bases remained unmatched. The CDR3 totals 14 residues. The CDR3 nucleotides read TGTGCCAGCAGCCCCGGACTAGCACTTGGGACCCAGTACTTC. It encodes CASSPGLALGTQYF.

The V and J genes are TRBV29-1 and TRBJ1-1; D perhaps matches TRBD1 (6 bases). With 4 bases removed from V and 0 bases from J, the gap between germline ends came to 9 bases. CDR1 SQVTM and CDR2 ANQGSEA come from the germline V gene. The CDR3 consists of 13 residues. The CDR3 region is CSVVRTVNTEAFF. The CDR3 nucleotides read TGCAGCGTTGTTCGGACAGTGAACACTGAAGCTTTCTTT.

This rearrangement joins TRBV5-1 to TRBJ2-2; possibly TRBD1 for D (8 bases). The CDR3 spans 15 residues. V gave up 5 bases and J gave up 3 bases, with 14 bases separating them. From germline, CDR1 is SGHRS and CDR2 YFSETQ. CDR3 region: CASRRTGRDTGELFF. The CDR3 DNA follows: TGCGCCAGCAGACGGACAGGGAGGGACACCGGGGAGCTGTTTTTT.

The chain has TRBV5-1 and TRBJ2-1; D remains unclear. The germline CDR1 and CDR2 sequences are SGHRS and YFSETQ. CDR3 length: 16 amino acids. V lost 0 bases and J 3 bases, leaving 13 bases between the germline ends. The DNA of the CDR3 is TGCGCCAGCAGCTTGGTCCCAGGCGAGATCTACAATGAGCAGTTCTTC. This gives the protein CASSLVPGEIYNEQFF.

Here the CDR3 reads CASSKWTDMNTEAFF. CDR3 sequence (DNA): TGTGCCAGCAGTAAATGGACAGACATGAACACTGAAGCTTTCTTT. This chain connects TRBV12-3 or TRBV12-4 to TRBJ1-1; D perhaps matches TRBD1 (6 bases). V lost 5 bases and J 0 bases, leaving 13 bases between the germline ends. CDR3 size: 15 residues.

V and J are TRBV23-1 and TRBJ1-3; D is undetermined. TRBV23-1 belongs to the ORF category, with a function that is uncertain. V lost 3 bases and J 0 bases, leaving 15 bases between the germline ends. The length of the CDR3 is 17 residues. The CDR3, as DNA: TGCGCCAGCAGTCATAGCCGGGCCCGGCGCTCTGGAAACACCATATATTTT. Amino acids: CASSHSRARRSGNTIYF.

The chain couples TRBV20-1 to TRBJ2-7, with D perhaps matching TRBD1 (5 bases). This CDR3 region has 10 residues. V lost 7 bases, J lost 3 bases, and 7 bases lay in between. Looked up from germline, CDR1 is DFQATT and CDR2 is SNEGSKA (reference sequence). CDR3 DNA sequence: TGCAGTGGACAGAGCTACGAGCAGTACTTC. Amino acids: CSGQSYEQYF.

The chain carries TRBV20-1 and TRBJ1-2; maybe TRBD1 (6 bases). The CDR3 sequence is 12 residues long. V was trimmed by 5 bases and J by 6 bases, leaving 13 bases between them. Germline V CDR1 and CDR2: DFQATT, SNEGSKA (reference sequence). The CDR3 nucleotides read TGCAGTGCTTCAGCCGGGACAAATGGCTACACCTTC. Translation: CSASAGTNGYTF.

In the case of this clonotype: The junction departs from the called germline gene at one end, perhaps through a read error. This rearrangement joins TRBV29-1 to TRBJ2-5; D unresolved. The CDR3 covers 11 residues. Per the germline V gene, CDR1 is SQVTM and CDR2 is ANQGSEA. Here the CDR3 DNA reads TGTTCCAAGTGGGACCAAGAGACCCAGTACTTC. As protein: CSKWDQETQYF.

The CDR3 region is CASNTQGDRNTEAFF. CDR3 sequence (DNA): TGTGCCAGCAATACACAGGGGGATAGGAACACTGAAGCTTTCTTT. The chain employs TRBV12-3 or TRBV12-4 and TRBJ1-1; 8 positions match TRBD1. The trim removed 7 bases at V and 1 base at J, leaving 8 bases unmatched. The CDR3 spans 15 residues.

The chain joins TRBV20-1 to TRBJ2-5, with D possibly matching TRBD2 (5 bases). V was trimmed by 1 base and J by 9 bases, leaving 15 bases between them. The CDR3 runs to 13 residues. Germline V gives CDR1 DFQATT, CDR2 SNEGSKA (reference sequence). The CDR3 reads CSARGGYEEAQYF. DNA for the CDR3: TGCAGTGCTAGAGGGGGTTACGAGGAGGCCCAGTACTTC.

The chain is built from TRBV20-1 and TRBJ2-2; 9 nucleotides align to TRBD2. The germline gives CDR1 DFQATT, CDR2 SNEGSKA (reference sequence). CDR3 size: 14 residues. The J segment lost 4 bases and the V segment lost 5 bases, leaving 5 bases of the junction unmatched. In DNA, the CDR3 is TGCAGTGCTGAGGCACTAGCGGGCACCGGGGAGCTGTTTTTT. This gives the protein CSAEALAGTGELFF.

J is TRBJ2-1 and V is TRBV2, with D possibly matching TRBD2 (6 bases). Between the trimmed V and J ends, which lost 6 bases and 0 bases, there was a span of 12 bases. Germline V gene lookup returns CDR1 SNHLY and CDR2 FYNNEI. This CDR3 comprises 15 residues. The CDR3 is CASSLSGTSYNEQFF. Here the CDR3 DNA reads TGTGCCAGCAGCCTTAGCGGAACCTCCTACAATGAGCAGTTCTTC.

This rearrangement joins TRBV7-2 to TRBJ2-6, with 9 positions matching TRBD1. The germline V gene has CDR1 SGHTA and CDR2 FQGNSA. Trimming took 5 bases from V and 2 from J; bases not matched to a gene: 4. This CDR3 has 16 residues. The CDR3 sequence is CASSQTGGAGANVLTF. In DNA form, the CDR3 reads TGTGCCAGCAGCCAAACAGGGGGCGCTGGGGCCAACGTCCTGACTTTC.

The gene calls are TRBV6-2 or TRBV6-3 and TRBJ2-7, with D maybe TRBD1 (5 bases). Germline V gene sequence: CDR1 MNHEY, CDR2 SVGEGT. This CDR3 has 13 amino acids. Trimming left V 5 bases short and J 3 bases short, with 11 bases between. The CDR3 loop is CASSPFQGYEQYF. CDR3 bases: TGTGCCAGCAGTCCCTTCCAGGGCTACGAGCAGTACTTC.

The CDR3 DNA is TGCAGTGCTAGAGTATCCTGGGCGAACACTGAAGCTTTCTTT. Translating it yields CSARVSWANTEAFF. The genes are TRBV20-1 and TRBJ1-1; D is unresolved. This CDR3 comprises 14 residues. Germline V gene data show CDR1 as DFQATT and CDR2 as SNEGSKA (reference sequence). V gave up 1 base and J gave up 1 base, with 10 bases separating them.

The chain links TRBV6-1 to TRBJ2-7, with D maybe TRBD1 (6 bases). Germline V gene lookup returns CDR1 MNHNS and CDR2 SASEGT. Trimming took off 6 bases at V and 5 bases at J, with 14 bases between the two ends. The CDR3 is 13 amino acids. The chain's CDR3 is CASRDPGTHEQYF. The CDR3, as DNA: TGTGCCAGCAGGGATCCCGGGACACACGAGCAGTACTTC.

The genes are TRBV18 and TRBJ1-4; D gene unclear. The V gene lost 3 bases and the J gene lost 8 bases, with 10 bases spanning the gap. The V gene's germline CDR1 is KGHSH and CDR2 LQKENI. The length of the CDR3 is 13 residues. The chain's CDR3 is CASSPAAGEKLFF. The CDR3 bases are TGTGCCAGCTCACCCGCGGCCGGGGAAAAACTGTTTTTT.

V gene TRBV5-4 combines with J gene TRBJ1-5; TRBD1 agrees at 7 bases. The V segment lost 3 bases and the J segment 8 bases; nucleotides outside the gene matches: 5. This CDR3 region has 13 residues. CDR1 and CDR2 (germline): SGHNT, YYREEE (reference sequence). CDR3 nucleotides: TGTGCCAGCAGCTGGGGGACAGCCGAGCCCCAGCATTTT. Its protein product is CASSWGTAEPQHF.

This sequence joins TRBV28 and TRBJ2-7, with 14 bases that match TRBD2. CDR1 MDHEN and CDR2 SYDVKM come from the germline V gene. The V gene end was trimmed by 6 bases and the J gene end by 0 bases; junction bases not matched to a gene: 1. CDR3 length: 15 residues. The CDR3 loop is CASRGTSGSSYEQYF. The CDR3 nucleotides are TGTGCCAGCAGGGGGACTAGCGGGAGCTCCTACGAGCAGTACTTC.

This clonotype showed up just once. The genes are TRBV27 and TRBJ2-7; D is perhaps TRBD1 or TRBD2 (5 bases each). Looked up from germline, CDR1 is MNHEY and CDR2 is SMNVEV (reference sequence). With 7 bases removed from V and 0 bases from J, the gap between germline ends came to 13 bases. This CDR3 comprises 14 residues. CDR3: CASTDTGTSYEQYF. For the CDR3, the DNA is TGTGCCAGCACCGACACCGGGACCTCCTACGAGCAGTACTTC.

The gene calls are TRBV18 and TRBJ2-1, with D perhaps TRBD2 (6 bases). Per the germline V gene, CDR1 is KGHSH and CDR2 is LQKENI. Trimming took off 3 bases at V and 3 bases at J, with 12 bases between the two ends. The CDR3 has 15 residues. Here the CDR3 DNA reads TGTGCCAGCTCACCCATGGCGGGGATCTACAATGAGCAGTTCTTC. It translates to CASSPMAGIYNEQFF. The whole variable domain, filled in from reference TRBV18 and TRBJ2-1, reads NAGVMQNPRHLVRRRGQEARLRCSPMKGHSHVYWYRQLPEEGLKFMVYLQKENIIDESGMPKERFSAEFPKEGPSILRIQQVVRGDSAAYFCASSPMAGIYNEQFFGPGTRLTVL.

This chain connects TRBV4-3 to TRBJ2-1; a possible D gene is TRBD1 (6 bases). The CDR3 sequence is 13 residues long. CDR1 and CDR2 (germline): LGHNA, YSLEER. Trimming pared 4 bases from V and 6 bases from J, leaving 10 bases between. The CDR3 sequence is CASSLNRVNEQFF. As DNA, the CDR3 is TGCGCCAGCAGCCTTAACAGGGTCAATGAGCAGTTCTTC.

This chain links TRBV27 with TRBJ2-7, with D possibly being TRBD2 (5 bases). The V gene lost 4 bases and the J gene lost 2 bases, with 12 bases spanning the gap. The CDR3 covers 14 residues. Germline V gene data show CDR1 as MNHEY and CDR2 as SMNVEV (reference sequence). The CDR3 DNA follows: TGTGCCAGCAGTTCGAGGGCCCCTGCCTACGAGCAGTACTTC. It is translated as CASSSRAPAYEQYF.